This T cell receptor (beta chain) emerged from a study of T-cell memory formation after mild COVID-19. The CDR3 is made up of 14 amino acids. V gave up 4 bases and J gave up 0 bases; unmatched junction bases: 4. Germline-derived CDR1 and CDR2 are SGHRS and YFSETQ. Note on this clonotype: Its target is unknown.

Notes on the study in general: Day 15 to 85 contracting clones showed balanced CD4/CD8; later expanders leaned CD4+.

It was 5'RACE with constant-segment primers that produced the TCR alpha and TCR beta cDNA libraries, which carried sample barcodes and UMIs. TCRdb re-derived calls from the 5' RACE reads in MiXCR, one entry per CDR3 protein. Here the sample spans 140,000 to 150,000 distinct CDR3 sequences, under 30% being singletons. The chain carries TRBV5-1 and TRBJ2-7; TRBD1 aligns across 7 bases. This TCR derives from an adult woman who had mild COVID-19 (a few samples of this study predate the infection). Cell type and time point are not known. Material for sequencing was PBMCs or a T cell subset sorted from them (not recorded which). The DNA for the CDR3 is TGCGCCAGCAGCGACCGGGACAGCTCCTACGAGCAGTACTTC. It yields the protein CASSDRDSSYEQYF.